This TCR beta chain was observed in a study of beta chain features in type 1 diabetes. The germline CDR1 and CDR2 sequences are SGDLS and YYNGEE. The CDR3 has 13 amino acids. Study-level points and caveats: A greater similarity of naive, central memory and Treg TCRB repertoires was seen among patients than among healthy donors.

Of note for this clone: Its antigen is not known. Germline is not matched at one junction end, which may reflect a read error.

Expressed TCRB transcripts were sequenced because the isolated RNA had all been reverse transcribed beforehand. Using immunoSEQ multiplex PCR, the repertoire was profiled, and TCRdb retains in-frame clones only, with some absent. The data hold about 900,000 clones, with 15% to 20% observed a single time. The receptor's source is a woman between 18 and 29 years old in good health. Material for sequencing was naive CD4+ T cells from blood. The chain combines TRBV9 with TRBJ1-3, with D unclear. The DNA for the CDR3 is TGTGCCAGCAGCGTAGCGGCAGGAAACCCCATATATTTT. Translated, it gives CASSVAAGNPIYF.